The 22 T cell receptor beta chains listed next were all sequenced from one sample in a study of blood T cell repertoires in COVID-19. Method: immunoSEQ multiplex PCR; TCRdb's copy keeps in-frame clones and lacks some. The sample includes approximately 110,000 clones, about four fifths of them seen just once. Sequences were obtained from peripheral blood. These receptors originate from a woman aged 70-85 years with acute or convalescent COVID-19.

The rearrangement uses TRBV29-1 and TRBJ1-5; 7 bases are a match to TRBD1. The CDR3 runs 14 residues. Trimming at V came to 4 bases and at J to 4 bases, leaving 7 bases not matched to a gene. CDR1 is SQVTM, CDR2 ANQGSEA, per germline. CDR3 in amino acids: CSVGTGVPNQPQHF. CDR3 DNA: TGCAGCGTTGGTACAGGGGTCCCGAATCAGCCCCAGCATTTT.

The rearrangement links TRBV11-2 to TRBJ2-1, with 7 bases matching TRBD1. The junction had 8 bases not matched to a gene; V was cut back by 1 base and J by 8 bases. Germline-derived CDR1 and CDR2 are SGHAT and FQNNGV. The CDR3 length is 15 residues. CDR3 nucleotides: TGTGCCAGCAGCTTAGTTTCCAGGGGGATAGATGAGCAGTTCTTC. Its translation is CASSLVSRGIDEQFF.

The chain combines TRBV29-1 with TRBJ2-4; 10 bases are shared with TRBD2. This CDR3 spans 16 amino acids. Germline V gives CDR1 SQVTM, CDR2 ANQGSEA. V shed 2 bases, J shed 3 bases, and the junction held 7 bases outside the gene matches. This CDR3 reads CSVELASGGSKNIQYF. CDR3 DNA: TGCAGCGTTGAACTGGCTAGCGGGGGCAGCAAAAACATTCAGTACTTC.

The chain links TRBV6-6 to TRBJ1-1; tentatively, D is TRBD1 (6 bases). Germline V gene data show CDR1 as MNHNY and CDR2 as SVGAGI (reference sequence). This CDR3 has 13 amino acids. The germline V and J ends were trimmed by 5 bases and 3 bases, with 10 bases remaining between them. The CDR3 DNA follows: TGTGCCAGCAGTCCGGCAGGGGACACTGAAGCTTTCTTT. It is translated as CASSPAGDTEAFF.

The rearrangement joins TRBV12-3 or TRBV12-4 to TRBJ1-4; D call uncertain. The CDR3 is 13 residues long. V gave up 6 bases and J gave up 8 bases, with 13 bases separating them. CDR3 sequence reads: CASRSGSAEKLFF. The CDR3 DNA is TGTGCCAGCAGGTCGGGATCGGCCGAAAAACTGTTTTTT.

CDR3 sequence (DNA): TGTGCCAGCAGCTTAGTGGGGCGGGGGATGAACACTGAAGCTTTCTTT. Its protein product is CASSLVGRGMNTEAFF. This chain connects TRBV7-9 to TRBJ1-1; possible D gene TRBD1, 5 bases. Germline loops: CDR1 SEHNR, CDR2 FQNEAQ (reference sequence). The CDR3 extends over 16 amino acids. V was clipped by 1 base and J by 0 bases, with 12 bases between them.

This clone has only a few counts. This rearrangement joins TRBV27 to TRBJ2-1, with TRBD2 matching 12 bases. From germline, CDR1 is MNHEY and CDR2 SMNVEV (reference sequence). V dropped 2 bases and J dropped 8; count of bases not matched to a gene: 4. The CDR3 length is 15 residues. CDR3 loop: CASSLRLAGVDEQFF. The CDR3 DNA is TGTGCCAGCAGTTTAAGACTAGCGGGAGTGGATGAGCAGTTCTTC.

The chain has TRBV2 and TRBJ1-6, with D maybe TRBD1 (5 bases). This CDR3 is built from 15 residues. V was trimmed by 6 bases and J by 8 bases, leaving 17 bases between them. Germline CDR1 is SNHLY and CDR2 is FYNNEI. The CDR3 DNA sequence: TGTGCCAGCAGAAAAAGAAGGGGAGGTGATTCACCCCTCCACTTT. Its protein product is CASRKRRGGDSPLHF.

The chain combines TRBV7-2 with TRBJ1-2; 9 bases are shared with TRBD1. This CDR3 has 14 residues. CDR1 is SGHTA, CDR2 FQGNSA, per germline. The V segment lost 5 bases and the J segment 4 bases; nucleotides outside the gene matches: 5. The chain's CDR3 is CASSQQGAGYGYTF. CDR3 DNA: TGTGCCAGCAGCCAACAGGGGGCCGGCTATGGCTACACCTTC. Based on the CDR3 plus reference TRBV7-2 and TRBJ1-2, the full variable domain is GAGVSQSPSNKVTEKGKDVELRCDPISGHTALYWYRQSLGQGLEFLIYFQGNSAPDKSGLPSDRFSAERTGGSVSTLTIQRTQQEDSAVYLCASSQQGAGYGYTFGSGTRLTVV.

This chain links TRBV5-5 with TRBJ2-6, with 11 bases fitting TRBD1. This CDR3 is 17 amino acids long. Looked up from germline, CDR1 is SGHKS and CDR2 is YYEKEE (reference sequence). V shed 4 bases, J shed 2 bases, and the junction held 5 bases outside the gene matches. The CDR3 region has the DNA TGTGCCAGCAGCCAGGGACAGGGGGGGACTGGGGCCAACGTCCTGACTTTC. Amino acids: CASSQGQGGTGANVLTF. The whole variable domain, remainder taken from reference TRBV5-5 and TRBJ2-6, is DAGVTQSPTHLIKTRGQQVTLRCSPISGHKSVSWYQQVLGQGPQFIFQYYEKEERGRGNFPDRFSARQFPNYSSELNVNALLLGDSALYLCASSQGQGGTGANVLTFGAGSRLTVL.

This clone is a singleton in its sample. This sequence joins TRBV4-1 and TRBJ1-3, with 10 bases aligning to TRBD1. This CDR3 region has 16 residues. CDR1 is MGHRA, CDR2 YSYEKL, per germline. V trimming: 4 bases; J trimming: 4 bases; junction bases outside the gene matches: 7. CDR3 region: CASSRGQGLGGNTIYF. The CDR3 bases are TGCGCCAGCAGCCGGGGACAGGGGTTGGGCGGAAACACCATATATTTT.

This clone was observed a handful of times. The chain employs TRBV24-1 and TRBJ1-6, with 8 bases identical to TRBD1. The CDR3 has 13 residues. V was clipped by 5 bases and J by 9 bases; unmatched bases: 2. Per the germline V gene, CDR1 is KGHDR and CDR2 is SFDVKD. The CDR3 sequence: CATSAGGSSPLHF. As DNA, the CDR3 is TGTGCCACCAGTGCAGGGGGCAGTTCACCCCTCCACTTT.

The V and J genes are TRBV7-2 and TRBJ2-7, with D unresolved. Germline-derived CDR1 and CDR2 are SGHTA and FQGNSA. This CDR3 contains 14 residues. With 2 bases removed from V and 1 base from J, the gap between germline ends came to 9 bases. The CDR3 DNA follows: TGTGCCAGCAGCTTAACCTACAGTTCCTACGAGCAGTACTTC. Translation: CASSLTYSSYEQYF.

The genes are TRBV30 and TRBJ2-2; the D gene is possibly TRBD2 (5 bases). CDR1 GTSNPN and CDR2 SVGIG come from the germline V gene (reference sequence). Trimming took off 1 base at V and 6 bases at J, with 12 bases between the two ends. This CDR3 is 14 amino acids long. CDR3 amino acids: CAWSAGNRPGELFF. For the CDR3, the DNA is TGTGCCTGGAGTGCGGGAAATAGACCCGGGGAGCTGTTTTTT.

Sample share makes this clone medium-sized (0.01 to 0.1%). The chain carries TRBV2 and TRBJ1-1, with D tentatively TRBD1 (6 bases). The V end lost 7 bases, the J end lost 0 bases, and 9 bases lay between the germline ends. CDR1 is SNHLY, CDR2 FYNNEI, per germline. CDR3 length equals 13 residues. In nucleotides, the CDR3 is TGTGCCAGCAAGAGGGACATGAACACTGAAGCTTTCTTT. Protein: CASKRDMNTEAFF. Variable domain in full (rest from reference TRBV2 and TRBJ1-1): EPEVTQTPSHQVTQMGQEVILRCVPISNHLYFYWYRQILGQKVEFLVSFYNNEISEKSEIFDDQFSVERPDGSNFTLKIRSTKLEDSAMYFCASKRDMNTEAFFGQGTRLTVV.

The rearrangement uses TRBV7-9 and TRBJ2-5; D call uncertain. The CDR3 loop spans 13 amino acids. Germline V gene sequence: CDR1 SEHNR, CDR2 FQNEAQ (reference sequence). V lost 7 bases, J lost 1 base, and 10 bases lay in between. The CDR3 coding sequence is TGTGCCAGCAACCAGGCAGTCCAAGAGACCCAGTACTTC. This codes for CASNQAVQETQYF.

This sequence joins TRBV3-1 (or the pseudogene TRBV3-2) and TRBJ1-2, with no clear D. Germline CDR1 is LGHDT and CDR2 is YNNKEL (reference sequence). The CDR3 is made up of 13 amino acids. The V end was cut by 3 bases, the J end by 6 bases, with 11 bases between. The CDR3 is CASSQLAANGYTF. CDR3 in DNA: TGTGCCAGCAGCCAGCTGGCCGCAAATGGCTACACCTTC.

The chain recombines TRBV30 with TRBJ1-6, with D tentatively TRBD1 (6 bases). Germline V gene sequence: CDR1 GTSNPN, CDR2 SVGIG (reference sequence). The CDR3 runs to 14 residues. Trimming shortened V by 2 bases and J by 5 bases, and 10 bases separated the two germline ends. Here the CDR3 DNA reads TGTGCCTGGAGTCCAGGGGACAATAATTCACCCCTCCACTTT. This encodes CAWSPGDNNSPLHF.

This chain uses TRBV5-1 with TRBJ1-4; D call uncertain. Between the trimmed V and J ends, which lost 7 bases and 5 bases, there was a span of 18 bases. Germline CDR1 reads SGHRS; CDR2 reads YFSETQ. This CDR3 region has 15 residues. In DNA, the CDR3 is TGCGCCAGCGGAGTGTTCGGAGGCATCAATGAAAAACTGTTTTTT. It encodes CASGVFGGINEKLFF.

This clone was counted between two and nine times. The J gene is TRBJ2-3, the V gene TRBV13; perhaps TRBD2 as D (6 bases). The CDR3 runs to 14 residues. Germline lookup yields CDR1 PRHDT and CDR2 FYEKMQ (reference sequence). The germline V and J ends were trimmed by 1 base and 10 bases, with 15 bases remaining between them. CDR3 loop: CASSLAQEGGSQYF. DNA of the CDR3: TGTGCCAGCAGCTTAGCACAGGAGGGCGGGTCGCAGTATTTT.

The gene calls are TRBV6-6 and TRBJ1-2; TRBD1 might be the D (6 bases). This CDR3 region has 13 residues. CDR1 is MNHNY and CDR2 is SVGAGI in the germline V gene (reference sequence). The V end was cut by 5 bases, the J end by 2 bases, with 9 bases between. This CDR3 is CASSRTVNYGYTF. The CDR3 coding sequence is TGTGCCAGCAGTCGGACAGTAAACTATGGCTACACCTTC.

The chain combines TRBV19 with TRBJ1-5; D unclear. Germline V gene data show CDR1 as LNHDA and CDR2 as SQIVND (reference sequence). V was trimmed by 5 bases and J by 1 base, leaving 9 bases between them. This CDR3 has 14 amino acids. The CDR3 spells CASSPGVSNQPQHF. CDR3 in DNA: TGTGCCAGTAGTCCCGGGGTGAGCAATCAGCCCCAGCATTTT.